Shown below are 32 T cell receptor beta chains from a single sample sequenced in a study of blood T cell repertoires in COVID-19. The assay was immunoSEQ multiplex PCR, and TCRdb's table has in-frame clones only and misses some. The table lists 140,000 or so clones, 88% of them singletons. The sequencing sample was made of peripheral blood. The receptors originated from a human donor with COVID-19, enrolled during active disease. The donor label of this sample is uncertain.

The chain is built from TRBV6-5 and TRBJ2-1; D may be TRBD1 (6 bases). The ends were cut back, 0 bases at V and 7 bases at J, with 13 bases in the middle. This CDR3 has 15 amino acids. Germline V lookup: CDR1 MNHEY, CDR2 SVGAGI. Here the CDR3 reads CASSYSIQGLNEQFF. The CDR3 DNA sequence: TGTGCCAGCAGTTACTCGATCCAGGGGTTGAATGAGCAGTTCTTC.

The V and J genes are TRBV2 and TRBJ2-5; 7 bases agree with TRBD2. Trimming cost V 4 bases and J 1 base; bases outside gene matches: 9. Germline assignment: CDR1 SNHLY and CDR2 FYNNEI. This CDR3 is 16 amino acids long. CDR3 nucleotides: TGTGCCAGCAGTGGGTTTCCTAGCGGCCGCCAAGAGACCCAGTACTTC. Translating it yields CASSGFPSGRQETQYF.

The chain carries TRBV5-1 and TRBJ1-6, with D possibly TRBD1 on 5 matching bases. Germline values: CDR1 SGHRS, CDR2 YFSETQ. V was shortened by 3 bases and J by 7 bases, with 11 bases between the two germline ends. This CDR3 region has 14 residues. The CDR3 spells CASSWGGENSPLHF. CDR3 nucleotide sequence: TGCGCCAGCAGCTGGGGGGGGGAAAATTCACCCCTCCACTTT.

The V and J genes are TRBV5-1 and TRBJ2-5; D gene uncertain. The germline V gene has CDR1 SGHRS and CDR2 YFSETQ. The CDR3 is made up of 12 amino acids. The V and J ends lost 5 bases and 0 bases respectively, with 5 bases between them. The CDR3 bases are TGCGCCAGCAGTTACAACCAAGAGACCCAGTACTTC. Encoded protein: CASSYNQETQYF.

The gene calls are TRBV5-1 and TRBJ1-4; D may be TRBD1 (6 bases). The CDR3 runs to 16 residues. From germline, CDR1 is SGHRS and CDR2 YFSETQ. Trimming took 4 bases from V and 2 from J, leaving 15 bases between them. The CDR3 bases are TGCGCCAGCAGCGCCCTCGGTCAGGGGACTAATGAAAAACTGTTTTTT. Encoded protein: CASSALGQGTNEKLFF.

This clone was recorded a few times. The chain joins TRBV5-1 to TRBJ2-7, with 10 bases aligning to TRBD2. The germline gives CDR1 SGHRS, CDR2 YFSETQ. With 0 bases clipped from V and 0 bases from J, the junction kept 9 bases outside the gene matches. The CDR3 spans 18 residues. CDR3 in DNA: TGCGCCAGCAGCTTGGCCTCTAGCGGGGGAGGTAGCTCCTACGAGCAGTACTTC. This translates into CASSLASSGGGSSYEQYF.

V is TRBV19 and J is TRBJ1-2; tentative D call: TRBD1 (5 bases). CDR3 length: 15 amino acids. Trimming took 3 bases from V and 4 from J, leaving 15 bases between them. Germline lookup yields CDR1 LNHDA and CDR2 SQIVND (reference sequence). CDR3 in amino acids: CASSIVRGGSYGYTF. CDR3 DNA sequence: TGTGCCAGTAGTATCGTTCGTGGGGGGAGCTATGGCTACACCTTC.

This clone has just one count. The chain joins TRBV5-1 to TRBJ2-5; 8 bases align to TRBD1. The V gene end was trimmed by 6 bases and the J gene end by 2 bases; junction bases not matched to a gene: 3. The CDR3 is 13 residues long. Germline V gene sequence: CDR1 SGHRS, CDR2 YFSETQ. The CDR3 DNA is TGCGCCAGCACGACAGGGGAACAAGAGACCCAGTACTTC. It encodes CASTTGEQETQYF.

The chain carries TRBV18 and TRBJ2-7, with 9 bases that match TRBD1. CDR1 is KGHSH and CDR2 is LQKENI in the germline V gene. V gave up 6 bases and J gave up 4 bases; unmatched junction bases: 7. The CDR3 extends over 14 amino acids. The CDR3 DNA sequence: TGTGCCAGCTCTCCCGGACAGGGGCTGTACGAGCAGTACTTC. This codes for CASSPGQGLYEQYF.

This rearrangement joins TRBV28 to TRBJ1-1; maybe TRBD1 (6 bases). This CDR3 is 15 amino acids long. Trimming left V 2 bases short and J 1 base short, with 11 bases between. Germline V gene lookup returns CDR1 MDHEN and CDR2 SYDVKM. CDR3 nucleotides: TGTGCCAGCAGTTTAGGGGGCGGCGGGAACACTGAAGCTTTCTTT. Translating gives CASSLGGGGNTEAFF.

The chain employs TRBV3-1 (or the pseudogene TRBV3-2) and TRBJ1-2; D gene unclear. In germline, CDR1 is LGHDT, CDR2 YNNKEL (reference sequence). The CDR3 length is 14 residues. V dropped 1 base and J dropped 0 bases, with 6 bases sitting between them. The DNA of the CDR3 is TGTGCCAGCAGCCAAGGGAGGACTAACTATGGCTACACCTTC. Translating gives CASSQGRTNYGYTF.

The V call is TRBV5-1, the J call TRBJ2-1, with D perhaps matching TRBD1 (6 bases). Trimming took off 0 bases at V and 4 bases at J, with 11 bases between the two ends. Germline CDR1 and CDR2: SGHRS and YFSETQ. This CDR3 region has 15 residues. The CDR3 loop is CASSLGGTLYNEQFF. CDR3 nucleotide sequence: TGCGCCAGCAGCTTGGGGGGGACATTGTACAATGAGCAGTTCTTC.

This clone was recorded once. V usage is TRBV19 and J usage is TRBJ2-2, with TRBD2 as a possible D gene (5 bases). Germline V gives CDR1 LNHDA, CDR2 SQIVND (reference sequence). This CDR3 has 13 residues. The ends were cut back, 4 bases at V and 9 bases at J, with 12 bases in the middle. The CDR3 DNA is TGTGCCAGTAGTACATACAGCGGTCGGGAGCTGTTTTTT. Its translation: CASSTYSGRELFF.

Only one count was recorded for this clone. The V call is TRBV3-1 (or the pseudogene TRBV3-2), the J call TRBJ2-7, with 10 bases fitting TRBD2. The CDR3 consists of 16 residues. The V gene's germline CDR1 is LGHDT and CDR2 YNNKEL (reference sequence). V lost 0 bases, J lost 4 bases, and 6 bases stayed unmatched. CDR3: CASSQDPPSGRYEQYF. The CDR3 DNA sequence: TGTGCCAGCAGCCAAGATCCGCCTAGCGGGAGATACGAGCAGTACTTC.

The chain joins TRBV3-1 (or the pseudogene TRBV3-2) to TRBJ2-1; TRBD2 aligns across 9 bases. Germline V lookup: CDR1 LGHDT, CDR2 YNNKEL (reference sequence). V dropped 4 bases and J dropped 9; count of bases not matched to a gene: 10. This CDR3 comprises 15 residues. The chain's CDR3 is CASSPHGTSLVEQFF. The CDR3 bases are TGTGCCAGCAGCCCTCATGGGACTAGCCTTGTTGAGCAGTTCTTC.

In nucleotides, the CDR3 is TGTGCCAGCAGTTTAATTACGGCGGGAGGGTCCGGGGAGCTGTTTTTT. Its protein product is CASSLITAGGSGELFF. The V gene is TRBV28, the J gene TRBJ2-2; 9 nucleotides match TRBD2. The CDR3 has 16 amino acids. Trimming cost V 2 bases and J 6 bases; bases outside gene matches: 7. The germline gives CDR1 MDHEN, CDR2 SYDVKM.

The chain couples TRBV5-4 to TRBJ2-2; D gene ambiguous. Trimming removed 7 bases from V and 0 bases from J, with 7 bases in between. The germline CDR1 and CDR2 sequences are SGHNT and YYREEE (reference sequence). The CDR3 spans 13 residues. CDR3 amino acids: CASATSNTGELFF. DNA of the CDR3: TGTGCCAGCGCAACATCGAACACCGGGGAGCTGTTTTTT.

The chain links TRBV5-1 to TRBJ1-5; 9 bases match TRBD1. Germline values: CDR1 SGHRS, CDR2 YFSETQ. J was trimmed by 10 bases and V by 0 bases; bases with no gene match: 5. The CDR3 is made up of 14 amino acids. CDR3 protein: CASSLETGGGPQHF. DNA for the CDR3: TGCGCCAGCAGCTTGGAGACAGGGGGAGGACCCCAGCATTTT. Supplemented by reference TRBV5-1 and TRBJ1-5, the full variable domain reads KAGVTQTPRYLIKTRGQQVTLSCSPISGHRSVSWYQQTPGQGLQFLFEYFSETQRNKGNFPGRFSGRQFSNSRSEMNVSTLELGDSALYLCASSLETGGGPQHFGDGTRLSIL.

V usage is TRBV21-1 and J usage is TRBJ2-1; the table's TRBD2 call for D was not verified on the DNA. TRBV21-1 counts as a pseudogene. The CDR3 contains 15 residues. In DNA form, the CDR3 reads TGTGCCAGCAGCAAAGTAGCGGGGGGAGGCCATGAGCAGTTCTTC. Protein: CASSKVAGGGHEQFF.

The CDR3 region has the DNA TGTGCCAGCTCACCGGGACCTCGGGGGGCTAGCTATGGCTACACCTTC. It codes for CASSPGPRGASYGYTF. V is TRBV18 and J is TRBJ1-2; D perhaps matches TRBD1 (6 bases). V lost 3 bases and J 4 bases, leaving 18 bases between the germline ends. This CDR3 contains 16 residues. Germline values: CDR1 KGHSH, CDR2 LQKENI.

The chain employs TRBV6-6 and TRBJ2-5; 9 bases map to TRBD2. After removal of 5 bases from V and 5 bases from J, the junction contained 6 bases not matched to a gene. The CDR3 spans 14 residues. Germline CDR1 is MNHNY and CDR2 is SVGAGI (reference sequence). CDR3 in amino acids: CASSALAGWETQYF. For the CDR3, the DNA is TGTGCCAGCAGTGCCCTAGCGGGGTGGGAGACCCAGTACTTC.

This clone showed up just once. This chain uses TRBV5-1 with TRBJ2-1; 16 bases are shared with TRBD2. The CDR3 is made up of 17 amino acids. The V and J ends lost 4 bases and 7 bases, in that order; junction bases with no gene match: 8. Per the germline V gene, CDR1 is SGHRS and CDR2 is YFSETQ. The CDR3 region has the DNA TGCGCCAGCAGCACCGGGACTAGCGGGGGGGCGGCGAATGAGCAGTTCTTC. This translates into CASSTGTSGGAANEQFF.

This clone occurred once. CDR3 in amino acids: CASSQEPTSGSPDTQYF. In DNA, the CDR3 is TGTGCCAGCAGCCAAGAACCGACTAGCGGGAGCCCAGATACGCAGTATTTT. V gene TRBV4-2 combines with J gene TRBJ2-3, with 12 bases identical to TRBD2. V gave up 0 bases and J gave up 4 bases; unmatched junction bases: 5. Per germline, CDR1 LGHNA and CDR2 YNFKEQ. This CDR3 is 17 amino acids long.

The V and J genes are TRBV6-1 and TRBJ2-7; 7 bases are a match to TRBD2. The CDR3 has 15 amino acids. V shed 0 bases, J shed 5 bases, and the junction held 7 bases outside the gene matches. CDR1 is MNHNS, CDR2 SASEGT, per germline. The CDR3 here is CASSEAGGRGDEQYF. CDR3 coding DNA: TGTGCCAGCAGTGAAGCCGGGGGGAGAGGTGACGAGCAGTACTTC.

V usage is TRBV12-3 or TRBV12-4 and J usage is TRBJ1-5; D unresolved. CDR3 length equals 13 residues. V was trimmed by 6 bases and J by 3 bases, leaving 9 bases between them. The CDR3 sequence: CASRAGDNQPQHF. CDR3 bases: TGTGCCAGCAGAGCCGGGGACAATCAGCCCCAGCATTTT.

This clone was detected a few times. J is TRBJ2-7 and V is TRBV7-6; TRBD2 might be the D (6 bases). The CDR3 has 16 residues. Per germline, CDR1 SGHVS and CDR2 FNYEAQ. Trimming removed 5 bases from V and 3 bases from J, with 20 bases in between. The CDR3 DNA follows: TGTGCCAGCAGCCCCGAGGCTCTAGCGCCTTACTACGAGCAGTACTTC. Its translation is CASSPEALAPYYEQYF.

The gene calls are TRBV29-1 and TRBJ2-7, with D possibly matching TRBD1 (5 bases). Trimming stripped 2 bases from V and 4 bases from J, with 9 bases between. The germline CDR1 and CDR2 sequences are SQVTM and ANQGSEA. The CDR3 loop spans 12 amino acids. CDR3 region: CSVEKTDYEQYF. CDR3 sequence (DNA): TGCAGCGTTGAAAAGACAGATTACGAGCAGTACTTC.

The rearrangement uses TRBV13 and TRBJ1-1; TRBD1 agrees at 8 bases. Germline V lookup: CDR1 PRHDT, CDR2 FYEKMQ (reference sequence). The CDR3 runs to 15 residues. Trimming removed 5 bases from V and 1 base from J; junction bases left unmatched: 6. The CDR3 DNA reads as TGTGCCAGCAGCCTAAACAGGGGGACGAACACTGAAGCTTTCTTT. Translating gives CASSLNRGTNTEAFF.

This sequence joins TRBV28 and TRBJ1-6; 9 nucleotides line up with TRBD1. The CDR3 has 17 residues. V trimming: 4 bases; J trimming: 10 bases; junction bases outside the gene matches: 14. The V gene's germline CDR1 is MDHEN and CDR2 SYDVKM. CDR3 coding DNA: TGTGCCAGCAGTTCGGGACAGGGAAGGGCTTTGCGGTCACCCCTCCACTTT. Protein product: CASSSGQGRALRSPLHF.

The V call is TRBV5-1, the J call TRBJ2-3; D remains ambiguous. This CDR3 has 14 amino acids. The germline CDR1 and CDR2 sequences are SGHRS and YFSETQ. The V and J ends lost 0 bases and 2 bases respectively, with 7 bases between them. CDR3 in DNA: TGCGCCAGCAGCTTGGCTATTAACACAGATACGCAGTATTTT. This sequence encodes CASSLAINTDTQYF.

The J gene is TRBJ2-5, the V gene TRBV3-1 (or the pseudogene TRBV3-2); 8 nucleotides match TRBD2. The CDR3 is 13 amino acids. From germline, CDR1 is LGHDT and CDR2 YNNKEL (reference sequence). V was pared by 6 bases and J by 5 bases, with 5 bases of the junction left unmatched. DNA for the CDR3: TGTGCCAGCAGGGCGGGAGGACATGAGACCCAGTACTTC. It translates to CASRAGGHETQYF.

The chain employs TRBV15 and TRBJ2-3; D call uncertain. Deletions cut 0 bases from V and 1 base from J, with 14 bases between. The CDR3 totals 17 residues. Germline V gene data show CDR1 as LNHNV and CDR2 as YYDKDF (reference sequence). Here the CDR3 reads CATSRDGPPYGTDTQYF. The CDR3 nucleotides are TGTGCCACCAGCAGAGATGGGCCTCCCTACGGCACAGATACGCAGTATTTT.